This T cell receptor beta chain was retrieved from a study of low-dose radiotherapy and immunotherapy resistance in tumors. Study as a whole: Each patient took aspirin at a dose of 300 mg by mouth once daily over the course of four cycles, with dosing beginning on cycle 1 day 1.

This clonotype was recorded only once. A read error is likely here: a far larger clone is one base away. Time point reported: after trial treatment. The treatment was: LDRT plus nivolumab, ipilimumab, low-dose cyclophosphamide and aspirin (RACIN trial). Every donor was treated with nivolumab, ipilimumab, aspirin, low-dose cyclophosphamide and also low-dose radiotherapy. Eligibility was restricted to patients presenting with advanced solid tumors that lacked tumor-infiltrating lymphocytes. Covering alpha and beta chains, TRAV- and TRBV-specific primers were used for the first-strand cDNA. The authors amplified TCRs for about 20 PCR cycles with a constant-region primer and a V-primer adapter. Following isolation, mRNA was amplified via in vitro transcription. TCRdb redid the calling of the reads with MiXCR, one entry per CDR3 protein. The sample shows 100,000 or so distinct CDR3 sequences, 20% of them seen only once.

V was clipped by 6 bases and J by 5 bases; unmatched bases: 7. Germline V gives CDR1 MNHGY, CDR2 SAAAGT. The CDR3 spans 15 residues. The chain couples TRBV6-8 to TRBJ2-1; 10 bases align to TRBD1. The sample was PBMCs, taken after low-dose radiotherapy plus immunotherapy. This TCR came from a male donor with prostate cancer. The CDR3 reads CASREAGTGDNEQFF. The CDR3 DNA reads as TGTGCCAGCAGGGAAGCGGGGACAGGGGACAATGAGCAGTTCTTC.